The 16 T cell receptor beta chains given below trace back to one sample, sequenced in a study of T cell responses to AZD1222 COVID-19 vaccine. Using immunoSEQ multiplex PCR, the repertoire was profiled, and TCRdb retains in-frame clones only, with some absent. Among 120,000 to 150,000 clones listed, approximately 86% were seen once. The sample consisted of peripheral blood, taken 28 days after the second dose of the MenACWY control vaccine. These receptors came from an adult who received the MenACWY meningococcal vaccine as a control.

CDR3 sequence: CASIWGGREAFF. CDR3 nucleotides: TGTGCCAGCATCTGGGGGGGGCGGGAAGCTTTCTTT. The chain is built from TRBV28 and TRBJ1-1; TRBD1 is a possible D gene (6 bases). Trimming took off 7 bases at V and 8 bases at J, with 14 bases between the two ends. The CDR3 loop spans 12 amino acids. Germline V gene data show CDR1 as MDHEN and CDR2 as SYDVKM.

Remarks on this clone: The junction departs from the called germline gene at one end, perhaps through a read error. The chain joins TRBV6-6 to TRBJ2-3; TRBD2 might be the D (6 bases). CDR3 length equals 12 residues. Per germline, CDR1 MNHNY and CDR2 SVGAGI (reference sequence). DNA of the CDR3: TGTGCCAGCAGCCCCCTTCTTCGGGGGACCTTTTTT. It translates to CASSPLLRGTFF.

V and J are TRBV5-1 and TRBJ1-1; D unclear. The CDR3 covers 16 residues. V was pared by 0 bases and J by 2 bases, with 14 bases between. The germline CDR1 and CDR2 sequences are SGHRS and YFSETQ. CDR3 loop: CASSLVPRTINTEAFF. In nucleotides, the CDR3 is TGCGCCAGCAGCTTGGTCCCCAGGACGATAAACACTGAAGCTTTCTTT.

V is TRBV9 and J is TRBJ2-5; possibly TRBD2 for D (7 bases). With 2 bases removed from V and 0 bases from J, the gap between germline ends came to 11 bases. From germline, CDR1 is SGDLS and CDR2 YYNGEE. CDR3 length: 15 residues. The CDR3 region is CASSVGGPYQETQYF. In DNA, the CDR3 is TGTGCCAGCAGCGTGGGGGGGCCCTACCAAGAGACCCAGTACTTC.

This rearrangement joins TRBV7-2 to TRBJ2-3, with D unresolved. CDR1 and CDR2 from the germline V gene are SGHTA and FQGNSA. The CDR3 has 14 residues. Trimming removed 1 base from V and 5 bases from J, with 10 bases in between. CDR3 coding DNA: TGTGCCAGCAGCTTAGAGAGTGGGGAAGATACGCAGTATTTT. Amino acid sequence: CASSLESGEDTQYF. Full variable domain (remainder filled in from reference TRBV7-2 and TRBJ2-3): GAGVSQSPSNKVTEKGKDVELRCDPISGHTALYWYRQSLGQGLEFLIYFQGNSAPDKSGLPSDRFSAERTGGSVSTLTIQRTQQEDSAVYLCASSLESGEDTQYFGPGTRLTVL.

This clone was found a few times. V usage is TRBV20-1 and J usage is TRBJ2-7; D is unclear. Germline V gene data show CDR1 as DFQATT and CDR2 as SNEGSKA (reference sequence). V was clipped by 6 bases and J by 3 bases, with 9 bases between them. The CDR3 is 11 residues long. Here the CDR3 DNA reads TGCAGTGCCCGGTTGGGCTACGAGCAGTACTTC. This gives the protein CSARLGYEQYF.

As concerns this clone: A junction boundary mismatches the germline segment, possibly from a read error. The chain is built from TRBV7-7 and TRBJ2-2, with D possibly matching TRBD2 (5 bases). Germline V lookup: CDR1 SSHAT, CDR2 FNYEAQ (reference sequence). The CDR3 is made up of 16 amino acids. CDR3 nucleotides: TGTGCTAGCAGCTTAGTGCCGAGGGCGAACACCGGGGAGCTGTTTTTT. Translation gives CASSLVPRANTGELFF.

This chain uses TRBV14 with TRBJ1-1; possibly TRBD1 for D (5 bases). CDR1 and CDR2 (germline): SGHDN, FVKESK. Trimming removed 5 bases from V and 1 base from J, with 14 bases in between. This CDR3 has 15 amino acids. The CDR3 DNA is TGTGCCAGCAGCGTCCAGGGACGGCCGAACACTGAAGCTTTCTTT. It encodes CASSVQGRPNTEAFF.

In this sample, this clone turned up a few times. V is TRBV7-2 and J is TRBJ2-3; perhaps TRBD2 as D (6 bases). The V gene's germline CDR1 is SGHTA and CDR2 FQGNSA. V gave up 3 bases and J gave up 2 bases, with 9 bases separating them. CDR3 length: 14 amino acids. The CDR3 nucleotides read TGTGCCAGCAGCTTTCGGCGGGACACAGATACGCAGTATTTT. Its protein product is CASSFRRDTDTQYF. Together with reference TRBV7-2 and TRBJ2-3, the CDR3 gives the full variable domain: GAGVSQSPSNKVTEKGKDVELRCDPISGHTALYWYRQSLGQGLEFLIYFQGNSAPDKSGLPSDRFSAERTGGSVSTLTIQRTQQEDSAVYLCASSFRRDTDTQYFGPGTRLTVL.

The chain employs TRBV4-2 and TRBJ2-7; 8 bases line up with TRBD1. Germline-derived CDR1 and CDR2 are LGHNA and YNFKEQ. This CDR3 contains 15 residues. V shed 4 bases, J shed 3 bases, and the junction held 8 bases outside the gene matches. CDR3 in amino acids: CASSPWPGQGYEQYF. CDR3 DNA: TGTGCCAGCAGCCCTTGGCCCGGACAGGGCTACGAGCAGTACTTC.

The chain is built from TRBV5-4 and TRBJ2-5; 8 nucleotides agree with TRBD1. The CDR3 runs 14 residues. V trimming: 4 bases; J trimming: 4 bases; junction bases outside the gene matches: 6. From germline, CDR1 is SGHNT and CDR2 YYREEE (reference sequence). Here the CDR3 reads CASSAPDRGETQYF. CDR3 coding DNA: TGTGCCAGCAGCGCGCCCGACAGGGGAGAGACCCAGTACTTC.

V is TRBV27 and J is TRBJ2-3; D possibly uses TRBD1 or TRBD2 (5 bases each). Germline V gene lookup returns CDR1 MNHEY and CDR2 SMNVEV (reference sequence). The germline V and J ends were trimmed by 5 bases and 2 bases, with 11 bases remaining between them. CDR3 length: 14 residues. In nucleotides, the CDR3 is TGTGCCAGCAGTGTACTAGGGGCCACAGATACGCAGTATTTT. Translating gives CASSVLGATDTQYF.

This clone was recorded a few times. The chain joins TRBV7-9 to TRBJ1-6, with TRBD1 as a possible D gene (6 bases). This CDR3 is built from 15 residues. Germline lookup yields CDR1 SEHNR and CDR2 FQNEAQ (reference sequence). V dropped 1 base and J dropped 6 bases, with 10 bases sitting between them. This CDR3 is CASSLGRGRNSPLHF. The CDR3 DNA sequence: TGTGCCAGCAGCTTAGGCAGGGGTCGTAATTCACCCCTCCACTTT.

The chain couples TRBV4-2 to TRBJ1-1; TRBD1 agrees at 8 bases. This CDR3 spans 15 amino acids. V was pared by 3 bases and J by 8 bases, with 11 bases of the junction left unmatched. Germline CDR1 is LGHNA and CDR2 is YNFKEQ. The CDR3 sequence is CASSQEGQAFPEAFF. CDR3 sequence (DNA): TGTGCCAGCAGCCAGGAGGGACAGGCCTTCCCGGAAGCTTTCTTT.

For the CDR3, the DNA is TGTGCCAGCAGCTTGCGACGTAGTGGCTACACCTTC. This gives the protein CASSLRRSGYTF. The chain has TRBV5-4 and TRBJ1-2, with D unclear. The germline V and J ends were trimmed by 1 base and 7 bases, with 8 bases remaining between them. The CDR3 runs to 12 residues. Germline V gene sequence: CDR1 SGHNT, CDR2 YYREEE (reference sequence).

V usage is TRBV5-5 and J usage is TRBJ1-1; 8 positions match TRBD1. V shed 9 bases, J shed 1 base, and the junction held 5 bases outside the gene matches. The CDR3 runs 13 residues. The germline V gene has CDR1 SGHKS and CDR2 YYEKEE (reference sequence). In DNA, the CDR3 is TGTGCCACCTTAGGACAGGGGAACACTGAAGCTTTCTTT. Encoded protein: CATLGQGNTEAFF.